This T cell receptor (beta chain) was recorded in a study of regulatory T cells in long-lasting Graves disease. Turning to the study itself: By definition, persistent Graves' disease involved antithyroid drugs for over 5 years alongside positive TSH receptor antibodies. Findings and limits, study-wide: The sample size was small, and this may have reduced accuracy.

As to time point: persistent/refractory GD, antithyroid drugs over 5 years with positive TRAb. Extracted RNA from PBMCs served as the source of the TCR library. Graves' disease diagnoses followed American Thyroid Association guidelines. The source of the patients was an endocrinology department in Xi'an, China. CDR3 regions were amplified by Arm-PCR using iRepertoire HTBI primers to build TCR beta libraries. TCRdb used MiXCR to reprocess the multiplex PCR reads, holding one entry per CDR3 protein. This table has about 340,000 distinct CDR3 sequences, around 20% appearing once. A few counts support this clonotype. Its antigen is currently unknown. V gave up 1 base and J gave up 0 bases, with 11 bases separating them. The germline V gene encodes CDR1 SGHTS and CDR2 YDEGEE. This CDR3 contains 15 residues.

The V gene is TRBV5-8, the J gene TRBJ2-7, with TRBD2 as a possible D gene (5 bases). Sequencing was performed on peripheral blood mononuclear cells (PBMCs), taken when the disease was refractory, from a patient treated with antithyroid drugs. This clonotype originated in a female donor with Graves disease. The CDR3 loop is CASSLSGSPSYEQYF. CDR3 bases: TGTGCCAGCAGCTTGTCGGGAAGCCCCTCCTACGAGCAGTACTTC.